This TCR beta chain was recovered during a study of T cell changes during pregnancy in multiple sclerosis. The CDR3 consists of 17 residues. J gave up 5 bases and V 5 bases, and 10 bases lay outside the gene matches. Germline CDR1 is SSHAT and CDR2 is FNYEAQ (reference sequence). TCRdb's copy holds only in-frame clones and misses some; the assay was immunoSEQ multiplex PCR. The sample lists more than 45,000 clones, 94% occurring once. The clonotype originates from a female donor with multiple sclerosis, enrolled in a pregnancy study. The source material was CD4+ T cells from peripheral blood mononuclear cells, sampled in the second trimester of pregnancy. The chain has TRBV7-7 and TRBJ2-5; 14 bases map to TRBD2. In DNA form, the CDR3 reads TGTGCCAGCAGCCGGGGACTAGCGGGGGCGGTGGGGGAGACCCAGTACTTC. Translated: CASSRGLAGAVGETQYF.